Listed below are T cell receptor beta chains from one sample, sequenced in a study of T-cell reconstitution after alpha-beta-depleted transplantation in children. In TCRdb, the PCR reads were re-called with MiXCR into one record per CDR3 protein. The data show 440,000 or so distinct CDR3 sequences, about 40% seen once. Specimen: PBMCs, collected before TCRalphabeta/CD19-depleted stem cell transplant. The receptors shown here come from a girl aged 2 to 10 with aplastic anemia, due to receive a stem cell transplant. Each CDR3 is given with its conserved first and last residue. A D gene is named only where the DNA matches it firmly. Part of the rows lack a size; the others show once, few, many or a class for expanded clones.

clone size,V gene,D gene,J gene,CDR3 DNA,CDR3 protein
many,TRBV29-1,TRBD1,TRBJ2-6,TGCAGCGTACCCGGGAAGGGACAGGGGTATGGGGCCAACGTCCTGACTTTC,CSVPGKGQGYGANVLTF
NA,TRBV20-1,NA,TRBJ2-6,TGCAGTGCTAGGGGAGGCTCTGGGGCCAACGTCCTGACTTTC,CSARGGSGANVLTF
once,TRBV5-5,NA,TRBJ2-7,TGTGCCAGCAGCTTGAGAGGACCGTCGAGCTCCTACGAGCAGTACTTC,CASSLRGPSSSYEQYF
NA,TRBV2,TRBD2,TRBJ2-7,TGTGCCAGCAGTATAAGACAGCGGGGCTACGAGCAGTACTTC,CASSIRQRGYEQYF
NA,TRBV29-1,NA,TRBJ1-1,TGCAGCGCCCTATTACGCAGGGATGAAGCTTTCTTT,CSALLRRDEAFF
many,TRBV4-1,TRBD2,TRBJ2-5,TGCGCCAGCAGCCAAGATCCGGGACTAGCGGGAGAAGAGACCCAGTACTTC,CASSQDPGLAGEETQYF
NA,TRBV20-1,NA,TRBJ2-1,TGCAGTGCTAGAGGACCCGGGAACCCCAGGGATGAGCAGTTCTTC,CSARGPGNPRDEQFF
once,TRBV28,NA,TRBJ2-1,TGTGCCAGCGCCGGACGTTACCAGGACCCCAATGAGCAGTTCTTC,CASAGRYQDPNEQFF
NA,TRBV4-3,TRBD2,TRBJ2-1,TGCGCCAGCAGCCTTATCTCGGGGGGGCCCCGCTACAATGAGCAGTTCTTC,CASSLISGGPRYNEQFF
NA,TRBV5-1,TRBD1,TRBJ2-3,TGCGCCAGCAGCCAGATGGACAGGGCCTTACGTGATACGCAGTATTTT,CASSQMDRALRDTQYF
many,TRBV20-1,TRBD2,TRBJ2-7,TGCAGTGCTAGAAGAGCTAGCGGGACCGCCTACGAGCAGTACTTC,CSARRASGTAYEQYF
NA,TRBV20-1,NA,TRBJ1-2,TGCAGTGCTAGAGATCCCGCGACGGGACCGAGAACTTATGGCTACACCTTC,CSARDPATGPRTYGYTF
few,TRBV20-1,NA,TRBJ1-4,TGCAGTGCTGAGGGGGGGGCCGACGAAAAACTGTTTTTT,CSAEGGADEKLFF
NA,TRBV7-8,NA,TRBJ2-1,TGTGCCAGCAGCGCGACTAGTCATGGCTTGCATGAGCAGTTCTTC,CASSATSHGLHEQFF
NA,TRBV7-6,NA,TRBJ2-2,TGTGCCAGCAGTTTTATGCCGGACCCGAACACCGGGGAGCTGTTTTTT,CASSFMPDPNTGELFF
NA,TRBV20-1,NA,TRBJ2-5,TGCAGCGCTCAACCGAGCAACCAAGAGACCCAGTACTTC,CSAQPSNQETQYF
many,TRBV28,TRBD2,TRBJ2-7,TGTGCCAGCGGGACTACCCCCGCCTACGAGCAGTACTTC,CASGTTPAYEQYF
many,TRBV4-2,TRBD1,TRBJ1-2,TGTGCCAGCAGCCCGCTACAGGGGTACTATGGCTACACCTTC,CASSPLQGYYGYTF
many,TRBV7-9,TRBD1,TRBJ1-5,TGTGCCAGCAGCCTTAGGGGGCAGGGTGGCAATCAGCCCCAGCATTTT,CASSLRGQGGNQPQHF
NA,TRBV5-1,TRBD2,TRBJ2-1,TGCGCCAGCAGCCGCCGGGACTACCTTGACAATGAGCAGTTCTTC,CASSRRDYLDNEQFF
few,TRBV9,TRBD2,TRBJ2-1,TGTGCCAGCAGCCTAGTTCCAGCGGGAGGAGAAAATGAGCAGTTCTTC,CASSLVPAGGENEQFF
NA,TRBV5-6,TRBD2,TRBJ2-5,TGTGCCAGCAGCTTGATAAGCGGGAGTCTGCCTGAGACCCAGTACTTC,CASSLISGSLPETQYF
NA,TRBV12-3/TRBV12-4,NA,TRBJ2-3,TGTGCCAGCAGTTCGAGCGATGGGATGGCAGATACGCAGTATTTT,CASSSSDGMADTQYF
NA,TRBV7-2,NA,TRBJ2-5,TGTGCCACCCTGCGAACGGGGTACCAAGAGACCCAGTACTTC,CATLRTGYQETQYF
many,TRBV20-1,NA,TRBJ2-1,TGCAGTGCTAGGCTATGGGACACCTACAATGAGCAGTTCTTC,CSARLWDTYNEQFF
NA,TRBV3-1,NA,TRBJ2-7,TGTGCCAGCAGCCAGGGAACACGGCGGTACTTC,CASSQGTRRYF
NA,TRBV10-3,TRBD1,TRBJ2-3,TGTGCCATCAGTGAGTCCCCCAGGACAGGGGTGGGCACAGATACGCAGTATTTT,CAISESPRTGVGTDTQYF
NA,TRBV6-5,TRBD2,TRBJ2-1,TGTGCCAGCAGTTACGGCGGGAGCTGGAATGAGCAGTTCTTC,CASSYGGSWNEQFF
NA,TRBV12-3/TRBV12-4,NA,TRBJ2-5,TGTGCCAGCAGTACAGCCGGGGAGACCCAGTACTTC,CASSTAGETQYF
many,TRBV29-1,TRBD1,TRBJ1-2,TGCAGCGCCGCCGACAGGGGGCTCTATGGCTACACCTTC,CSAADRGLYGYTF
few,TRBV7-2,TRBD2,TRBJ2-1,TGTGCCAGCAGCTTACTGGGAAGCGGGACCGCCTACAATGAGCAGTTCTTC,CASSLLGSGTAYNEQFF
many,TRBV6-2/TRBV6-3,NA,TRBJ1-5,TGTGCCAGCAGTTACCTCTCAGGTTCTGGGAGCAATCAGCCCCAGCATTTT,CASSYLSGSGSNQPQHF
NA,TRBV27,NA,TRBJ2-7,TGTGCCAGCGGACAGGCGGGAGTATCGTACGAGCAGTACTTC,CASGQAGVSYEQYF
few,TRBV9,NA,TRBJ1-2,TGTGCCAGCGGCAAGGAGGGCAGCTATGGCTACACCTTC,CASGKEGSYGYTF
once,TRBV5-1,NA,TRBJ2-7,TGCGCCAGCAGCTTGGATAGGGGGTCCGTCCAGTCCGAGCAGTACTTC,CASSLDRGSVQSEQYF
many,TRBV20-1,NA,TRBJ1-3,TGCAGTGCTAGTGAGTCAAACTCTGGAAACACCATATATTTT,CSASESNSGNTIYF
NA,TRBV5-5,NA,TRBJ2-1,TGTGCCAGCAGCTTGTTGGCAGGGGGGACCTACAATGAGCAGTTCTTC,CASSLLAGGTYNEQFF
many,TRBV7-9,NA,TRBJ1-1,TGTGCCAGCAGCTTTGATGAGGTGAGCACTGAAGCTTTCTTT,CASSFDEVSTEAFF
NA,TRBV20-1,NA,TRBJ2-7,TGCAGTGCTAGTCGGGGCCGGAACTACGAGCAGTACTTC,CSASRGRNYEQYF
NA,TRBV15,TRBD2,TRBJ2-3,TGTGCCACCAGCAGAGCACGCGGGGGGGACGCAGATACGCAGTATTTT,CATSRARGGDADTQYF
many,TRBV28,TRBD2,TRBJ2-1,TGTGCCAGCAGTTTAGTCACTAGCGGGAGTAAGAATGAGCAGTTCTTC,CASSLVTSGSKNEQFF
NA,TRBV6-1,TRBD1,TRBJ2-7,TGTGCCAGCAGCCACGGACAGGGGCGCGGGTCCTACGAGCAGTACTTC,CASSHGQGRGSYEQYF
NA,TRBV7-9,TRBD1,TRBJ2-5,TGTGCCAGCAGCTCGACCAACAGGGGACAAGAGACCCAGTACTTC,CASSSTNRGQETQYF
many,TRBV20-1,NA,TRBJ2-7,TGCAGTGCCCCCAGGGGGGCGTCCGAGCAGTACTTC,CSAPRGASEQYF
NA,TRBV7-3,TRBD2,TRBJ2-1,TGTGCCAGCAGCTTAACCCTGCATATAGCGGGCCCTTACAATGAGCAGTTCTTC,CASSLTLHIAGPYNEQFF
few,TRBV12-3/TRBV12-4,TRBD2,TRBJ2-1,TGTGCCAGCAGTTTCCAGCATACGCGGGGGAACAATGAGCAGTTCTTC,CASSFQHTRGNNEQFF
few,TRBV12-3/TRBV12-4,TRBD1,TRBJ2-7,TGTGCCAGCAGTTTAGCCCAGGCGACAGGGTCCTACGAGCAGTACTTC,CASSLAQATGSYEQYF